Listed here are 11 T cell receptor beta chains from one sample, sequenced in a study of shared clonotypes between healthy human individuals (dated by TCRdb to about 2020). Library method: the immunoSEQ multiplex PCR assay. The table was pulled from immuneACCESS by TCRdb, which kept in-frame rearrangements only. Such tables lose some clones; where checked, under half of the loss comes from unresolved V genes, and the rest has no known cause. The sample table contains some 2.4 million clones; only one count was recorded for 93% of them. 0.36% of the sample belongs to the ten largest clones. Sequences were obtained from naive CD4+ T cells from PBMCs. Per the publication, the cell subset or site label means: CD45RA+ positively selected. These receptors were taken from a man younger than 35 in good health. Some clones in this sample may be carry-over from other donors' samples.

V gene TRBV28 combines with J gene TRBJ2-3, with D perhaps TRBD1 (6 bases). Germline V gene lookup returns CDR1 MDHEN and CDR2 SYDVKM. This CDR3 region has 18 residues. V shed 6 bases and J shed 5 bases, with 27 bases lying between them. The CDR3 loop is CASSSSFRSIQGVDTQYF. In DNA, the CDR3 is TGTGCCAGCAGCAGTAGTTTTAGATCGATACAGGGAGTAGATACGCAGTATTTT.

This clone was seen once. This chain joins TRBV7-8 and TRBJ2-2; no definite D call. The CDR3 loop spans 15 amino acids. Germline-derived CDR1 and CDR2 are SGHVS and FQNEAQ. V was pared by 2 bases and J by 0 bases, with 7 bases between. The CDR3 region is CASSLRASNTGELFF. DNA of the CDR3: TGTGCCAGCAGCTTACGCGCGTCGAACACCGGGGAGCTGTTTTTT. The entire variable domain, with the rest obtained from reference TRBV7-8 and TRBJ2-2, is as follows: GAGVSQSPRYKVAKRGQDVALRCDPISGHVSLFWYQQALGQGPEFLTYFQNEAQLDKSGLPSDRFFAERPEGSVSTLKIQRTQQEDSAVYLCASSLRASNTGELFFGEGSRLTVL.

V gene TRBV5-4 combines with J gene TRBJ2-2; 7 bases are a match to TRBD1. From germline, CDR1 is SGHNT and CDR2 YYREEE (reference sequence). V trimming: 9 bases; J trimming: 1 base; junction bases outside the gene matches: 9. CDR3 length: 15 amino acids. The DNA of the CDR3 is TGTGCCACCTCATCGGGACAGATGAACACCGGGGAGCTGTTTTTT. It is translated as CATSSGQMNTGELFF.

The gene calls are TRBV18 and TRBJ1-1; D unclear. Trimming pared 6 bases from V and 1 base from J, leaving 9 bases between. The CDR3 loop spans 13 amino acids. Germline CDR1 and CDR2: KGHSH and LQKENI. The CDR3: CASSSTSNTEAFF. CDR3 in DNA: TGTGCCAGCTCCTCAACTTCGAACACTGAAGCTTTCTTT.

The genes are TRBV7-3 and TRBJ2-1; 7 bases are shared with TRBD2. The V segment lost 4 bases and the J segment 5 bases; nucleotides outside the gene matches: 14. The CDR3 is 17 residues long. Germline CDR1 reads SGHTA; CDR2 reads FQGTGA. CDR3: CASSSHRGDFRHNEQFF. The CDR3 bases are TGTGCCAGCAGCTCCCACCGGGGGGACTTTAGACACAATGAGCAGTTCTTC. The full variable domain, in which reference TRBV7-3 and TRBJ2-1 provide the parts outside the CDR3, is GAGVSQTPSNKVTEKGKYVELRCDPISGHTALYWYRQSLGQGPEFLIYFQGTGAADDSGLPNDRFFAVRPEGSVSTLKIQRTERGDSAVYLCASSSHRGDFRHNEQFFGPGTRLTVL.

The rearrangement joins TRBV12-5 to TRBJ2-7, with TRBD2 matching 9 bases. The V gene end was trimmed by 6 bases and the J gene end by 2 bases; junction bases not matched to a gene: 11. The V gene's germline CDR1 is LGHNT and CDR2 FRNRAP. The CDR3 is 16 amino acids. CDR3 in amino acids: CASGPSGVAGAYEQYF. CDR3 sequence (DNA): TGTGCTAGTGGCCCCTCCGGAGTAGCGGGAGCCTACGAGCAGTACTTC.

The chain recombines TRBV27 with TRBJ2-5; 10 nucleotides line up with TRBD2. Germline-derived CDR1 and CDR2 are MNHEY and SMNVEV (reference sequence). The CDR3 is 15 residues long. The junction had 5 bases not matched to a gene; V was cut back by 5 bases and J by 2 bases. The CDR3 loop is CASSGWTSGQETQYF. CDR3 in DNA: TGTGCCAGCAGTGGGTGGACTAGCGGTCAAGAGACCCAGTACTTC.

Concerning this clone: At the DNA level, this CDR3 is encoded by other sequences in the same sample as well. This sequence joins TRBV29-1 and TRBJ1-4; 9 bases are a match to TRBD1. Germline loops: CDR1 SQVTM, CDR2 ANQGSEA. The trim removed 7 bases at V and 5 bases at J, leaving 5 bases unmatched. The CDR3 runs to 13 residues. The CDR3 sequence is CSAGQGLNEKLFF. The DNA of the CDR3 is TGCAGCGCTGGACAGGGGCTCAATGAAAAACTGTTTTTT.

The chain has TRBV15 and TRBJ1-1; no definite D call. Germline CDR1 reads LNHNV; CDR2 reads YYDKDF (reference sequence). The CDR3 extends over 14 amino acids. The germline V and J ends were trimmed by 5 bases and 2 bases, with 12 bases remaining between them. The CDR3 loop is CATSPIGVNTEAFF. CDR3 DNA sequence: TGTGCCACCAGCCCTATCGGGGTTAACACTGAAGCTTTCTTT.

V gene TRBV2 combines with J gene TRBJ1-4; no clear D gene. Trimming left V 7 bases short and J 4 bases short, with 10 bases between. The CDR3 consists of 13 residues. The V gene's germline CDR1 is SNHLY and CDR2 FYNNEI. The CDR3 here is CASTGQFNEKLFF. CDR3 sequence (DNA): TGTGCCAGCACTGGGCAGTTTAATGAAAAACTGTTTTTT.

The chain is built from TRBV5-1 and TRBJ1-5; possible D gene TRBD1, 6 bases. Germline CDR1 and CDR2: SGHRS and YFSETQ. The CDR3 covers 16 residues. Trimming cost V 4 bases and J 2 bases, with 16 bases left between them. CDR3 sequence reads: CASSTGNGGRNQPQHF. In DNA form, the CDR3 reads TGCGCCAGCAGCACGGGGAATGGGGGCCGCAATCAGCCCCAGCATTTT.